The present T cell receptor (beta chain) was sequenced within a study of CD4 T cells in relation to SARS-CoV-2 and coronaviruses. The CDR3 has 14 amino acids. CDR1 and CDR2 from the germline V gene are MNHEY and SVGEGT. Method: immunoSEQ multiplex PCR; TCRdb's copy keeps in-frame clones and lacks some. This sample has more than 25,000 clones, with around 78% found just once. Comment on this clone: Its antigen is currently unknown. Germline is not matched at one junction end, which may reflect a read error.

Before the COVID-19 pandemic, during about 2011-2019, CD4+ T cells were taken from unexposed donors. CD4+ T cells were isolated from the cells after less than 13 days of culture. V usage is TRBV6-2 or TRBV6-3 and J usage is TRBJ1-1; D remains unclear. The sequence was obtained from a human donor in good health. The specimen sequenced was CD4+ T cells from PBMCs, cultured in vitro. The CDR3 DNA reads as TGTGCCAGCAGTAGCTATAGACGGAACAATGAAGCTTTCTTT. It codes for CASSSYRRNNEAFF.